This T cell receptor beta chain came from a study of T cell repertoires in cytomegalovirus infection. For the study at large: CMV infection and matching HLA type were both indicated by public TCR beta signatures.

TCRdb re-called the reads with MiXCR, one entry per CDR3 protein. The sample lists some 680,000 distinct CDR3 sequences; less than 40% were seen once. Study-wide results and limits: Across the ex vivo response, the dominant clonotypes were HLA-C-restricted CMV-specific TCR beta clonotypes. Individuals carrying CMV plus the relevant HLA were identified by cumulative frequency of public TCR beta families.

This clonotype was seen at least ten times. What it binds is unknown. V lost 3 bases, J lost 0 bases, and 11 bases lay in between. The CDR3 loop spans 15 amino acids. Germline CDR1 and CDR2: SGHVS and FQNEAQ. The sequenced sample was PBMCs. This chain connects TRBV7-8 to TRBJ1-1, with D uncertain. The receptor comes from a human donor in good health (CMV status not recorded). Some clones in this sample may be carry-over from other donors' samples. In DNA form, the CDR3 reads TGTGCCAGCAGCTTGGGAAACACTTTGAACACTGAAGCTTTCTTT. It yields the protein CASSLGNTLNTEAFF.